This entry features one T cell receptor beta chain sequence. The data are from a study of T-cell reconstitution after alpha-beta-depleted transplantation in children. TCRbeta library preparation incorporated unique molecular identifiers. One entry per CDR3 protein, called by TCRdb with MiXCR from the PCR reads. This table holds approximately 980,000 distinct CDR3 sequences, about 29% found once. This CDR3 has 16 residues. V lost 5 bases and J 5 bases, leaving 23 bases between the germline ends. Germline V lookup: CDR1 DFQATT, CDR2 SNEGSKA (reference sequence). The rearrangement uses TRBV20-1 and TRBJ2-3; D possibly uses TRBD1 or TRBD2 (5 bases each). The material was PBMCs, mostly from graft donor cells, obtained 360 days after TCRalphabeta/CD19-depleted stem cell transplant. The sequence came from a boy under two years old who had a stem cell transplant for SCID, so the T cells may come from the graft donor. In DNA, the CDR3 is TGCAGTGCTCTAGTTCGGGCTAGCAGGGTCAAAGATACGCAGTATTTT. This encodes CSALVRASRVKDTQYF.